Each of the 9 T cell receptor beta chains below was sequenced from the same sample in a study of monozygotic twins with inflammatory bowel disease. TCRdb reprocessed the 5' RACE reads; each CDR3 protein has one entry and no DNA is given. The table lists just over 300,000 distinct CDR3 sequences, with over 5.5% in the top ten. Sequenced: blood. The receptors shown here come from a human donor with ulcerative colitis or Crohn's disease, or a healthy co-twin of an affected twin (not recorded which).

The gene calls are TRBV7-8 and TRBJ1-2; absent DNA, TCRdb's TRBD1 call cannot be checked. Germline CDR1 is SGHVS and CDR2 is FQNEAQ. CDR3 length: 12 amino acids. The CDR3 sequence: CASSSTGNGYTF.

The CDR3 loop is CASSLTGDYGYTF. The chain has TRBV5-1 and TRBJ1-2; the D gene TCRdb calls, TRBD1, cannot be checked with no DNA. The CDR3 covers 13 residues. Per germline, CDR1 SGHRS and CDR2 YFSETQ.

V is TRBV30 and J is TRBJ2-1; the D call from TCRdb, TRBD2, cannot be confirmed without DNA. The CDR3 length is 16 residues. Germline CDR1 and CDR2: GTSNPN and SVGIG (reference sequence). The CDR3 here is CAWSAPTSGIRNEQFF. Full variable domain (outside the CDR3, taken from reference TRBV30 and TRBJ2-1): SQTIHQWPATLVQPVGSPLSLECTVEGTSNPNLYWYRQAAGRGLQLLFYSVGIGQISSEVPQNLSASRPQDRQFILSSKKLLLSDSGFYLCAWSAPTSGIRNEQFFGPGTRLTVL.

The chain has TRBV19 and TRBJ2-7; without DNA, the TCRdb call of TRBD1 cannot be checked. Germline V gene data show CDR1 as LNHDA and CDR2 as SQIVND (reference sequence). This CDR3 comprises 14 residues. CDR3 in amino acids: CASSRPGMTYEQYF.

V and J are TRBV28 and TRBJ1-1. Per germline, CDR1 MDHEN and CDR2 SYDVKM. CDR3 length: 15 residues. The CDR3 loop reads CASREVGGGAAEAFF. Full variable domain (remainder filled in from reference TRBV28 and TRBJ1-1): DVKVTQSSRYLVKRTGEKVFLECVQDMDHENMFWYRQDPGLGLRLIYFSYDVKMKEKGDIPEGYSVSREKKERFSLILESASTNQTSMYLCASREVGGGAAEAFFGQGTRLTVV.

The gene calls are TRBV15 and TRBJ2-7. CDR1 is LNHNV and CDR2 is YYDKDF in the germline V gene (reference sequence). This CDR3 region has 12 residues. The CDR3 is CATSRGIYEQYF.

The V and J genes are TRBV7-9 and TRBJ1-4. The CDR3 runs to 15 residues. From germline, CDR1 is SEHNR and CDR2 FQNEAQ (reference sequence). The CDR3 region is CASSTTLGDNEKLFF.

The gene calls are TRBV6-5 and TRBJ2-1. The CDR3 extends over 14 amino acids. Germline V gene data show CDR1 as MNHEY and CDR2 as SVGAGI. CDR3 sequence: CASSYSREWGMQFF.

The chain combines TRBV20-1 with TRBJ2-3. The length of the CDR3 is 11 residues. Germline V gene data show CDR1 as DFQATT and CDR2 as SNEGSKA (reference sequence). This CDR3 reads CSAPLWIAQYF.